This T cell receptor (beta chain) was observed in a study of spatial heterogeneity in lung cancer. The CDR3 consists of 13 residues. V dropped 3 bases and J dropped 13; count of bases not matched to a gene: 6. Germline assignment: CDR1 SNHLY and CDR2 FYNNEI. By sample share, this clonotype is medium-sized. Its specificity is unknown. Indicated time point: sample taken at primary tumor resection. Via MiXCR, TCRdb re-called the 5' RACE reads, giving one row per CDR3 protein. Among 2,000 to 2,500 distinct CDR3 sequences listed, 1.1% were seen once. Whole-study results and caveats: Expanded alpha and beta TCR counts within tumors tracked tumor mutation counts.

The rearrangement links TRBV2 to TRBJ2-1, with TRBD2 identical over 10 bases. The origin of this receptor is a male donor with early-stage non-small cell lung cancer. Sequencing used lung tumor tissue, obtained at surgery. CDR3 in amino acids: CASSDGLAAFQFF. CDR3 nucleotides: TGTGCCAGCAGTGATGGACTAGCGGCGTTCCAGTTCTTC.